The sequence of this TCR beta chain was determined in a study of T cell changes during pregnancy in multiple sclerosis. Repertoires were generated with immunoSEQ multiplex PCR, while TCRdb's copy carries only in-frame clones and drops some. The sample has about 40,000 clones, roughly 90% seen once. This CDR3 is built from 16 residues. Germline assignment: CDR1 SEHNR and CDR2 FQNEAQ (reference sequence). V was clipped by 2 bases and J by 0 bases, with 11 bases between them. This clonotype originated in a female donor with multiple sclerosis, enrolled in a pregnancy study. The rearrangement joins TRBV7-9 to TRBJ2-1; the D gene is possibly TRBD1 (5 bases). The material was CD8+ T cells from peripheral blood mononuclear cells, obtained in the first trimester of pregnancy. CDR3 residues: CASSLSVRDSYNEQFF. The CDR3 nucleotides read TGTGCCAGCAGCTTAAGTGTCAGGGACTCCTACAATGAGCAGTTCTTC.